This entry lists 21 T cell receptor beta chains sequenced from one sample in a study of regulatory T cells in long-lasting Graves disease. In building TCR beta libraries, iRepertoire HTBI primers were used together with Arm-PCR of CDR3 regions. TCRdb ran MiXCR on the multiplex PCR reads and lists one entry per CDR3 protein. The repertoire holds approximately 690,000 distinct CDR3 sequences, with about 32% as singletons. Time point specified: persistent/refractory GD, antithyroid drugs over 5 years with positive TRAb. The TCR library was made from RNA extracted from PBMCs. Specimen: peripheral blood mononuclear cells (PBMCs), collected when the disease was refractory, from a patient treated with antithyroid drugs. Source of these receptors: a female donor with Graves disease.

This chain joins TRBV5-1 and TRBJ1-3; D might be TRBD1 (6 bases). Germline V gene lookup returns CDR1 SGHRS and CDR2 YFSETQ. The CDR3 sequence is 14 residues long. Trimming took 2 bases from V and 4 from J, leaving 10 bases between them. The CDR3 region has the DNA TGCGCCAGCAGCTTAACGACAGGAGGAAACACCATATATTTT. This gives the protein CASSLTTGGNTIYF.

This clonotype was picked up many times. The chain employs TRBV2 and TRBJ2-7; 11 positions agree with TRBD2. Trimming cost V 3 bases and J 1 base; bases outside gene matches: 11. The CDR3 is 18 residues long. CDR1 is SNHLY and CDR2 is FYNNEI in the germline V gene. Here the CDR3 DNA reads TGTGCCAGCAGTGACCCCGGCGGACTAGCGGGCCCATCCTACGAGCAGTACTTC. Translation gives CASSDPGGLAGPSYEQYF.

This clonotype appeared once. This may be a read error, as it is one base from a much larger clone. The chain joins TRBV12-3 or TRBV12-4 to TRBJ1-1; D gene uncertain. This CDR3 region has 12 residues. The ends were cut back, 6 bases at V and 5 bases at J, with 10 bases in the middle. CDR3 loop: CASRPGATEAFF. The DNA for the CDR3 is TGTGCCAGCAGACCCGGCGCGACTGAAGCTTTCTTT.

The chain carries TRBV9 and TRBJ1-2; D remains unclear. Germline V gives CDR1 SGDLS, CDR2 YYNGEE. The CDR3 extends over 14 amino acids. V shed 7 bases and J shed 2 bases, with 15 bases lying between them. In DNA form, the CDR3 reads TGTGCCAGCGTGTCTGTAGGCACCAACTATGGCTACACCTTC. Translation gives CASVSVGTNYGYTF.

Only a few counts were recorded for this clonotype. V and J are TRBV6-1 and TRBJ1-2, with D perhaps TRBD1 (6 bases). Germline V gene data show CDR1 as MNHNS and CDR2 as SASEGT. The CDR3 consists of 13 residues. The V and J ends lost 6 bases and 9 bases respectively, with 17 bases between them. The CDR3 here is CASRLTGLQSYTF. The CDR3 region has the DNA TGTGCCAGCAGACTTACAGGGCTGCAGAGCTACACCTTC.

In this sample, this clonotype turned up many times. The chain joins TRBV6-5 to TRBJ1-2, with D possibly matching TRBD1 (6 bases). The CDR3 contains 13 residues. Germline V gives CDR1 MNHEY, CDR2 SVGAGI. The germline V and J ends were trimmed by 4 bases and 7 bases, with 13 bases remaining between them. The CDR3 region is CASSSDRHLGYTF. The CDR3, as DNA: TGTGCCAGCAGTTCTGACAGGCACCTTGGCTACACCTTC.

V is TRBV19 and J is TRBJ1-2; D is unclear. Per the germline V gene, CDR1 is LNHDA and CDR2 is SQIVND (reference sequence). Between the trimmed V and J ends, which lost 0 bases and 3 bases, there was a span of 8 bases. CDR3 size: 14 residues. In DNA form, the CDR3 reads TGTGCCAGTAGTATAGATCTAGAAGACTATGGCTACACCTTC. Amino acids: CASSIDLEDYGYTF.

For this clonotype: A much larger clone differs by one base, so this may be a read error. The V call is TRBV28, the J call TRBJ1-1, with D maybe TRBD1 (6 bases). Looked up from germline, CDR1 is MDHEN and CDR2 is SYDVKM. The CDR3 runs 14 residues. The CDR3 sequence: CASSFRGLNTEVFF. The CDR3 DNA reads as TGTGCCAGCAGTTTCCGGGGGCTGAACACTGAAGTTTTCTTT.

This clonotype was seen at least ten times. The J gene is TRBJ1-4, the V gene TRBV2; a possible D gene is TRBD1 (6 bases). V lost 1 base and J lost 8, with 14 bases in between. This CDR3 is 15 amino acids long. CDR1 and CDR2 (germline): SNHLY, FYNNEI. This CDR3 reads CASSEDTGMGEKLFF. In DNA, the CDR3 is TGTGCCAGCAGTGAAGATACAGGGATGGGCGAAAAACTGTTTTTT.

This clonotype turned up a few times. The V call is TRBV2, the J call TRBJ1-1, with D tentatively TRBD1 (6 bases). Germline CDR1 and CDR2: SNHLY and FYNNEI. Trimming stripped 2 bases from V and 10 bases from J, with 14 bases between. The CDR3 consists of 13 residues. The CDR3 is CASSERRQGRAFF. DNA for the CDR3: TGTGCCAGCAGTGAAAGGCGGCAGGGGCGAGCTTTCTTT.

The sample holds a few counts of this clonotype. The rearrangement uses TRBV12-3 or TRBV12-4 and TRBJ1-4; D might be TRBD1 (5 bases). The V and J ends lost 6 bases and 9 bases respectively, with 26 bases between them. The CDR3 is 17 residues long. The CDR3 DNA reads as TGTGCCAGCAGCCCACCCCCCGGGGCAGGGCGAGGCCAAAAACTGTTTTTT. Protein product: CASSPPPGAGRGQKLFF.

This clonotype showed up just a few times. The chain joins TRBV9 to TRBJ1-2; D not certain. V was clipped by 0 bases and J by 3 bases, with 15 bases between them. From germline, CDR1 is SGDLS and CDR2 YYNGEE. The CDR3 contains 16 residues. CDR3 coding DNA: TGTGCCAGCAGCGTAGCTTCCTCTCCAAGGGACTATGGCTACACCTTC. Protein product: CASSVASSPRDYGYTF.

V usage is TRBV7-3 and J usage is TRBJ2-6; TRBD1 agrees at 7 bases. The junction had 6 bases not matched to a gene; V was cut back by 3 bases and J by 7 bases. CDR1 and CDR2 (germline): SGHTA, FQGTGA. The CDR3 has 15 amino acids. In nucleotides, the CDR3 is TGTGCCAGCAGCTTCACCCGACAGGGAGCCAACGTCCTGACTTTC. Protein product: CASSFTRQGANVLTF. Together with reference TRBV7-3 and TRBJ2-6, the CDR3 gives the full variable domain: GAGVSQTPSNKVTEKGKYVELRCDPISGHTALYWYRQSLGQGPEFLIYFQGTGAADDSGLPNDRFFAVRPEGSVSTLKIQRTERGDSAVYLCASSFTRQGANVLTFGAGSRLTVL.

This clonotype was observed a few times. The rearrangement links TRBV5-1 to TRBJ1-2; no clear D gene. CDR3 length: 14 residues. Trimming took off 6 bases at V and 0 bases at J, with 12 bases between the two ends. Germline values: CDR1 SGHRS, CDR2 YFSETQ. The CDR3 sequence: CASKRDTTNYGYTF. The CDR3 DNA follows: TGCGCCAGCAAAAGAGACACCACTAACTATGGCTACACCTTC.

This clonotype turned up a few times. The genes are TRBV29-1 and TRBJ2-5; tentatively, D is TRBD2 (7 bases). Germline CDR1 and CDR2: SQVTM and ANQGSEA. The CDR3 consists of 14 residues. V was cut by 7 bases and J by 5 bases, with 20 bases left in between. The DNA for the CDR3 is TGCAGCGAGAAGGGGGGGCGCGGAGGGGAGACCCAGTACTTC. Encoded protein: CSEKGGRGGETQYF.

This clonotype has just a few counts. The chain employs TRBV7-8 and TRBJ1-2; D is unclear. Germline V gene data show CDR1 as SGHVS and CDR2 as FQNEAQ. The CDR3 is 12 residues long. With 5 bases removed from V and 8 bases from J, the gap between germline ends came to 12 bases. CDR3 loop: CASSTRLWGYTF. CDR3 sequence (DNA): TGTGCCAGCAGCACCCGACTCTGGGGCTACACCTTC.

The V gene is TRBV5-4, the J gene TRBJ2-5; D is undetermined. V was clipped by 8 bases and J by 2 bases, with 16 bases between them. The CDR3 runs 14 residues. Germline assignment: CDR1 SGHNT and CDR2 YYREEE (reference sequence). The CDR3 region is CASSLLATQETQYF. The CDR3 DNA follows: TGTGCCAGTAGCCTCCTGGCAACTCAAGAGACCCAGTACTTC.

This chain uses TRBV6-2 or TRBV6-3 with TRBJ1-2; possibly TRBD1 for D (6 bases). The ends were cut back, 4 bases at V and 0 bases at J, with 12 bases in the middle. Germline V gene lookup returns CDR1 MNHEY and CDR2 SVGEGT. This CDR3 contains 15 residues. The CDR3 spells CASSLDRRANYGYTF. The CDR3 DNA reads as TGTGCCAGCAGTTTGGACAGACGAGCTAACTATGGCTACACCTTC.

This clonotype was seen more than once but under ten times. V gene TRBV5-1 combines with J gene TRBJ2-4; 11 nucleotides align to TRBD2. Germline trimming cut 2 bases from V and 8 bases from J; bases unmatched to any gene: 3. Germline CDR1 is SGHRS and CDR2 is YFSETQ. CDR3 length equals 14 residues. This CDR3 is CASSLTSGSDIQYF. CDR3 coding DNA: TGCGCCAGCAGCTTAACTAGCGGGAGTGACATTCAGTACTTC.

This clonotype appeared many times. The CDR3, as DNA: TGTGCCAGCAGTTACTCGCTTCCTGGCGCAACTAATGAAAAACTGTTTTTT. Its protein is CASSYSLPGATNEKLFF. The genes are TRBV6-5 and TRBJ1-4; no firm D call. This CDR3 is 17 amino acids long. V gave up 0 bases and J gave up 0 bases, with 11 bases separating them. Germline assignment: CDR1 MNHEY and CDR2 SVGAGI.

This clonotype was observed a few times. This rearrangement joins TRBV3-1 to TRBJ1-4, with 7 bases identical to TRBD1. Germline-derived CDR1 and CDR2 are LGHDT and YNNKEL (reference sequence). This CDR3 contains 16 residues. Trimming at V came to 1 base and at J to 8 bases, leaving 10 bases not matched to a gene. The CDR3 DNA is TGTGCCAGCAGCCAAGGAGGCACAGGGGCGAGAGAAAAACTGTTTTTT. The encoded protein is CASSQGGTGAREKLFF. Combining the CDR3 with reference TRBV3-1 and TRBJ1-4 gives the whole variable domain DTAVSQTPKYLVTQMGNDKSIKCEQNLGHDTMYWYKQDSKKFLKIMFSYNNKELIINETVPNRFSPKSPDKAHLNLHINSLELGDSAVYFCASSQGGTGAREKLFFGSGTQLSVL.